This T cell receptor beta chain was obtained from a study of blood T cell repertoires in COVID-19. Study overall: Material from acute and convalescent COVID-19 was sourced from the United States, Italy and Spain. Sources were T cells, B-cell-depleted T cells, or PBMCs; the material itself was cDNA or gDNA.

Per the original methods: For nucleated cells, counts were estimated from reference gene primer amplification. The method was immunoSEQ multiplex PCR; TCRdb's version includes in-frame clones alone and lacks a portion of them. V and J calls and clone size come straight from that table; D and trimming were deduced from the DNA. This sample yields 250,000 or so clones, of which approximately 86% are seen a single time; 6% to 7% belongs to the top ten. The germline CDR1 and CDR2 sequences are LNHDA and SQIVND (reference sequence). V was shortened by 7 bases and J by 1 base, with 13 bases between the two germline ends. CDR3 length: 14 amino acids.

The J gene is TRBJ1-1, the V gene TRBV19; no definite D call. The sequence derives from a woman aged 55 to 70 with active or convalescent COVID-19. The specimen sequenced was peripheral blood. This CDR3 reads CASTPGVTNTEAFF. For the CDR3, the DNA is TGTGCCAGTACCCCCGGGGTGACGAACACTGAAGCTTTCTTT.